These T cell receptor beta chains were read from a single sample in a study of control samples from healthy donors and cancer patients. Here immunoSEQ multiplex PCR was the method, and the copy in TCRdb shows in-frame clones only, minus some. The sample yields about 96,000 clones, roughly 93% seen once. Material for sequencing was blood. These receptors originate from a man aged 18-30 years in good health. Both conserved end residues are part of each CDR3. Each record gives: V gene, D gene, CDR3 length, J gene, clone size, CDR3 DNA, CDR3 protein. A D gene is named only where the DNA matches it firmly. Not every row has a clone size; where given, it reads once, few, many or a size class.

v_gene: TRBV6-1; d_gene: .; len: 15; j_gene: TRBJ1-3; abundance: .; CDR3nt: TGTGCCAGCAGTGAAGCGTGGGGGGATGGTAACACCATATATTTT; CDR3aa: CASSEAWGDGNTIYF
v_gene: TRBV3-1/TRBV3-2; d_gene: .; len: 15; j_gene: TRBJ1-1; abundance: .; CDR3nt: TGTGCCAGCAGCCAGCTACAGACCATGAACACTGAAGCTTTCTTT; CDR3aa: CASSQLQTMNTEAFF
v_gene: TRBV7-3; d_gene: .; len: 12; j_gene: TRBJ2-1; abundance: once; CDR3nt: TGTGCCAGCAGCTTAGATGACAATGAGCAGTTCTTC; CDR3aa: CASSLDDNEQFF
v_gene: TRBV27; d_gene: .; len: 12; j_gene: TRBJ2-3; abundance: .; CDR3nt: TGTGCCAGCAGTCCGGACATCCGTACGCAGTATTTT; CDR3aa: CASSPDIRTQYF
v_gene: TRBV5-8; d_gene: TRBD2; len: 16; j_gene: TRBJ2-1; abundance: .; CDR3nt: TGTGCCAGCAGCTGGTCGTCGGGAGGGACTTACAATGAGCAGTTCTTC; CDR3aa: CASSWSSGGTYNEQFF
v_gene: TRBV9; d_gene: .; len: 15; j_gene: TRBJ2-6; abundance: .; CDR3nt: TGTGCCAGCAGCGGGCAGGGAGGTGGGGCCAACGTCCTGACTTTC; CDR3aa: CASSGQGGGANVLTF
v_gene: TRBV4-2; d_gene: .; len: 14; j_gene: TRBJ1-1; abundance: .; CDR3nt: TGTGCCAGCAGCCAAGATCGAAGGGGCACTGAAGCTTTCTTT; CDR3aa: CASSQDRRGTEAFF
v_gene: TRBV10-3; d_gene: .; len: 14; j_gene: TRBJ1-5; abundance: .; CDR3nt: TGTGCCATCAGTGAGAGGGGGGACAATCAGCCCCAGCATTTT; CDR3aa: CAISERGDNQPQHF
v_gene: TRBV7-9; d_gene: .; len: 16; j_gene: TRBJ2-7; abundance: few; CDR3nt: TGTGCCAGCAGCTTAGCCCAAAAGGAGACAGACTACGAGCAGTACTTC; CDR3aa: CASSLAQKETDYEQYF
v_gene: TRBV2; d_gene: .; len: 16; j_gene: TRBJ2-2; abundance: once; CDR3nt: TGTGCCAGCAGTGACTCCAGGGCTTTGAGCACCGGGGAGCTGTTTTTT; CDR3aa: CASSDSRALSTGELFF
v_gene: TRBV3-1/TRBV3-2; d_gene: TRBD1; len: 16; j_gene: TRBJ1-2; abundance: .; CDR3nt: TGTGCCAGCAGCCACTACGGACAGGGGCTGAACTATGGCTACACCTTC; CDR3aa: CASSHYGQGLNYGYTF
v_gene: TRBV2; d_gene: .; len: 12; j_gene: TRBJ2-3; abundance: .; CDR3nt: TGTGCCAGCCTGCAGTCGGTTGATACGCAGTATTTT; CDR3aa: CASLQSVDTQYF
v_gene: TRBV18; d_gene: .; len: 16; j_gene: TRBJ2-3; abundance: .; CDR3nt: TGTGCCAGCTCACCCTCCAGGAAACCCACCACAGATACGCAGTATTTT; CDR3aa: CASSPSRKPTTDTQYF
v_gene: TRBV6-5; d_gene: .; len: 13; j_gene: TRBJ1-1; abundance: .; CDR3nt: TGTGCCAGCAGAAATGGCGAAAACACTGAAGCTTTCTTT; CDR3aa: CASRNGENTEAFF
v_gene: TRBV18; d_gene: TRBD1; len: 19; j_gene: TRBJ1-3; abundance: .; CDR3nt: TGTGCCAGCTCACCAAGGACAGGGGCCACCACCCCCTCTGGAAACACCATATATTTT; CDR3aa: CASSPRTGATTPSGNTIYF
v_gene: TRBV27; d_gene: .; len: 10; j_gene: TRBJ1-1; abundance: .; CDR3nt: TGTGCCAGCGCCGGGACTGAAGCTTTCTTT; CDR3aa: CASAGTEAFF
v_gene: TRBV5-1; d_gene: .; len: 15; j_gene: TRBJ1-6; abundance: .; CDR3nt: TGCGCCAGCAGCTCAAATAAGACTCCCCAGAGGGCCCTCCACTTT; CDR3aa: CASSSNKTPQRALHF
v_gene: TRBV11-2; d_gene: .; len: 13; j_gene: TRBJ2-1; abundance: .; CDR3nt: TGTGCCAGCAGCCTTTGGGACGGTGCGGAGCAGTTCTTC; CDR3aa: CASSLWDGAEQFF
v_gene: TRBV6-1; d_gene: TRBD2; len: 16; j_gene: TRBJ2-1; abundance: .; CDR3nt: TGTGCCAGCAGTGAGGTAGCGGGGGGGCCTTACAATGAGCAGTTCTTC; CDR3aa: CASSEVAGGPYNEQFF
v_gene: TRBV6-5; d_gene: .; len: 13; j_gene: TRBJ1-2; abundance: .; CDR3nt: TGTGCCAGCAGCCACGAGGGAAATTACGGCTACACCTTC; CDR3aa: CASSHEGNYGYTF
v_gene: TRBV27; d_gene: .; len: 12; j_gene: TRBJ1-3; abundance: .; CDR3nt: TGTGCCAGCATTAGTTCTGGAAACACCATATATTTT; CDR3aa: CASISSGNTIYF
v_gene: TRBV27; d_gene: TRBD1; len: 14; j_gene: TRBJ1-5; abundance: once; CDR3nt: TGTGCCAGCAGCCTACAGGGGTACAATCAGCCCCAGCATTTT; CDR3aa: CASSLQGYNQPQHF
v_gene: TRBV19; d_gene: TRBD1; len: 14; j_gene: TRBJ2-5; abundance: .; CDR3nt: TGTGCCACCGGAGGTGGGACAGGGTCGGAGACCCAGTACTTC; CDR3aa: CATGGGTGSETQYF
v_gene: TRBV7-9; d_gene: .; len: 14; j_gene: TRBJ2-1; abundance: .; CDR3nt: TGTGCCAGCAGCCCTCCTGGACACTACAATGAGCAGTTCTTC; CDR3aa: CASSPPGHYNEQFF
v_gene: TRBV19; d_gene: .; len: 14; j_gene: TRBJ1-2; abundance: .; CDR3nt: TGTGCCAGTAGTATTTCCAGGTCAAGCTATGGCTACACCTTC; CDR3aa: CASSISRSSYGYTF
v_gene: TRBV2; d_gene: .; len: 15; j_gene: TRBJ1-5; abundance: .; CDR3nt: TGTGCCAGCAGTGAACAGTACGGGCCCGATCAGCCCCAGCATTTT; CDR3aa: CASSEQYGPDQPQHF
v_gene: TRBV9; d_gene: TRBD2; len: 18; j_gene: TRBJ2-3; abundance: .; CDR3nt: TGTGCCAGCAGCGTAAGGAGCGGGAGTGGGTCTAGCACAGATACGCAGTATTTT; CDR3aa: CASSVRSGSGSSTDTQYF
v_gene: TRBV27; d_gene: TRBD2; len: 13; j_gene: TRBJ2-2; abundance: .; CDR3nt: TGTGCCAGCAGCCGAAGCGGGGGCGGGGAGCTGTTTTTT; CDR3aa: CASSRSGGGELFF
v_gene: TRBV7-3; d_gene: .; len: 14; j_gene: TRBJ2-3; abundance: .; CDR3nt: TGTGCCAGCAGCTTAGGGTCTAGCACAGATACGCAGTATTTT; CDR3aa: CASSLGSSTDTQYF